Below, 6 T cell receptor beta chains from the same sample are listed, as sequenced in a study of cytomegalovirus exposure and HLA in healthy donors. Use of 60 Vbeta and 13 Jbeta primers characterized the PCR. Assay: immunoSEQ multiplex PCR; the TCRdb copy retains only in-frame clones and omits some. The sample shows 150,000 to 200,000 clones, 60% to 80% of them seen only once. The sequencing sample was made of PBMCs. The receptor source for this set is a man younger than 35 in good health and CMV-seropositive.

A few counts support this clone. V gene TRBV19 combines with J gene TRBJ1-5; 7 bases match TRBD1. With V trimmed by 7 bases and J by 6 bases, 9 bases remained unmatched. There are 14 residues in the CDR3. Germline-derived CDR1 and CDR2 are LNHDA and SQIVND (reference sequence). The CDR3 DNA sequence: TGTGCCAGTACCCCCGGGACAGCAGGTCAGCCCCAGCATTTT. This sequence encodes CASTPGTAGQPQHF.

This clone appeared a single time. This chain uses TRBV29-1 with TRBJ2-3; maybe TRBD2 (6 bases). This CDR3 region has 15 residues. CDR1 and CDR2 (germline): SQVTM, ANQGSEA. V lost 3 bases and J lost 4, with 17 bases in between. The CDR3 region is CSVEGGEHSSDTQYF. The CDR3 nucleotides are TGCAGCGTTGAGGGCGGGGAGCACTCCTCAGATACGCAGTATTTT.

The CDR3 spells CASSTRGRTDTQYF. The DNA of the CDR3 is TGTGCCAGTAGTACCAGGGGTCGCACAGATACGCAGTATTTT. The chain joins TRBV19 to TRBJ2-3, with D perhaps TRBD1 (6 bases). The CDR3 covers 14 residues. In germline, CDR1 is LNHDA, CDR2 SQIVND (reference sequence). Between the trimmed V and J ends, which lost 4 bases and 1 base, there was a span of 9 bases.

V and J are TRBV6-5 and TRBJ2-2, with a tentative D call TRBD2 (6 bases). Trimming left V 4 bases short and J 4 bases short, with 16 bases between. CDR3 size: 16 residues. Germline lookup yields CDR1 MNHEY and CDR2 SVGAGI. CDR3 loop: CASSSPPGLGTGELFF. CDR3 nucleotide sequence: TGTGCCAGCAGTTCTCCTCCGGGACTCGGCACCGGGGAGCTGTTTTTT.

In its sample, this clone was seen a few times. The V call is TRBV7-2, the J call TRBJ1-1; D may be TRBD1 (6 bases). The CDR3 runs to 13 residues. Germline lookup yields CDR1 SGHTA and CDR2 FQGNSA. V was clipped by 5 bases and J by 1 base, with 8 bases between them. This chain's CDR3 is CASSAQGNTEAFF. CDR3 sequence (DNA): TGTGCCAGCAGCGCACAGGGGAACACTGAAGCTTTCTTT.

The rearrangement uses TRBV30 and TRBJ1-2; D is unresolved. The germline V gene has CDR1 GTSNPN and CDR2 SVGIG (reference sequence). V dropped 8 bases and J dropped 4 bases, with 11 bases sitting between them. CDR3 length: 11 amino acids. The CDR3 bases are TGTGCCGACGGGTTCGGCTATGGCTACACCTTC. This sequence encodes CADGFGYGYTF.